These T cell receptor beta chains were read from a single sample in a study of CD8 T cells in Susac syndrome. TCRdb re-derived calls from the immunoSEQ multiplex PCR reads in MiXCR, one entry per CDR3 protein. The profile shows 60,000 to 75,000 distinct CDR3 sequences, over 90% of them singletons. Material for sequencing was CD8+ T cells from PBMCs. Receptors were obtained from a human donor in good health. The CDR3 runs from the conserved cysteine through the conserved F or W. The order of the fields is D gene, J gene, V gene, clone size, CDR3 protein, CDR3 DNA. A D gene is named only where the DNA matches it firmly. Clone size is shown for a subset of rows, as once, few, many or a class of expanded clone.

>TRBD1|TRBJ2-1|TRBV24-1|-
CATRGGQGIYNEQFF
TGTGCCACCAGGGGAGGACAGGGGATCTACAATGAGCAGTTCTTC
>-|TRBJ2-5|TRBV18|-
CASSPTQGLETQYF
TGTGCCAGTAGCCCAACCCAAGGTCTGGAGACCCAGTACTTC
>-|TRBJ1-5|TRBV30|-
CAWSVGGQPQHF
TGTGCCTGGAGTGTGGGTGGCCAGCCCCAGCATTTT
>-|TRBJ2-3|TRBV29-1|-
CSVERVGSAGTDTQYF
TGCAGCGTTGAGAGAGTGGGTTCGGCAGGCACAGATACGCAGTATTTT
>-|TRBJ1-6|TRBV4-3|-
CASSQDGPNNSPLHF
TGCGCCAGCAGCCAAGATGGACCGAATAATTCACCCCTCCACTTT
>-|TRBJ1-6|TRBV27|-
CASSLSTDSSYNSPLHF
TGTGCCAGCAGTTTATCAACCGACAGCTCCTATAATTCACCCCTCCACTTT
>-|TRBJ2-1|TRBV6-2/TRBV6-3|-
CASSYSPAGGTDEQFF
TGTGCCAGCAGTTACTCGCCGGCAGGGGGGACCGATGAGCAGTTCTTC
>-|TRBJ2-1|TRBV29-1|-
CSLRWTQNANEQFF
TGCAGCCTGCGTTGGACTCAAAATGCTAATGAGCAGTTCTTC
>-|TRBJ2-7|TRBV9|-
CASSLGGPSYEQYF
TGTGCCAGCAGCTTGGGGGGACCTTCCTACGAGCAGTACTTC
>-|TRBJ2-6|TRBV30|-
CAWMTGSSGANVLTF
TGTGCCTGGATGACAGGATCCTCTGGGGCCAACGTCCTGACTTTC
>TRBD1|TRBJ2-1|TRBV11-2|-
CASSVRDSSYNEQFF
TGTGCCAGCAGCGTCCGGGACAGCTCCTACAATGAGCAGTTCTTC
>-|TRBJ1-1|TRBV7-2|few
CASRGGNTEAFF
TGTGCCAGCAGGGGGGGGAACACTGAAGCTTTCTTT
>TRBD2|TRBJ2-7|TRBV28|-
CASSPQRGYEQYF
TGTGCCAGCAGCCCTCAGCGGGGGTACGAGCAGTACTTC
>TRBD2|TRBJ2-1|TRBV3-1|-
CASSPRGGVDNEQFF
TGTGCCAGCAGCCCGCGGGGAGGGGTCGACAATGAGCAGTTCTTC
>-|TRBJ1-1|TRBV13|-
CASSSSGAGTPTTEAFF
TGTGCCAGCAGCTCTAGCGGGGCAGGGACCCCGACCACTGAAGCTTTCTTT
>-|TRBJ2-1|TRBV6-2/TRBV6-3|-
CASSYPGLLSNNEQFF
TGTGCCAGCAGTTACCCCGGACTACTCTCCAACAATGAGCAGTTCTTC
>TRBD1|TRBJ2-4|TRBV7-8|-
CASSTGASDIQYF
TGTGCCAGCAGCACAGGGGCCAGTGACATTCAGTACTTC
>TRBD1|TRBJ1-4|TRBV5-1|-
CASSLGTGYPWDEKLFF
TGCGCCAGCAGCTTGGGGACAGGCTACCCCTGGGATGAAAAACTGTTTTTT
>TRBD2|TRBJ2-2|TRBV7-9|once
CASSLQRGRGSGELFF
TGTGCCAGCAGCTTGCAAAGAGGGCGCGGGAGCGGGGAGCTGTTTTTT
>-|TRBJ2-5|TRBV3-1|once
CASSQDWRGQETQYF
TGTGCCAGCAGCCAAGATTGGAGGGGACAAGAGACCCAGTACTTC
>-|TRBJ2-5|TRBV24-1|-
CATSGVGDVGTQYF
TGTGCCACCTCTGGTGTGGGTGATGTTGGGACCCAGTACTTC
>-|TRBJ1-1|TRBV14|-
CASSQVPMVNTEAFF
TGTGCCAGCAGCCAAGTTCCGATGGTGAACACTGAAGCTTTCTTT
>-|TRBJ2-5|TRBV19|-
CASSIYEGETQYF
TGTGCCAGTAGTATTTACGAAGGAGAGACCCAGTACTTC
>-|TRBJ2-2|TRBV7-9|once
CASSLMDGELFF
TGTGCCAGCAGCTTAATGGACGGGGAGCTGTTTTTT
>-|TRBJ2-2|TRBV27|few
CASSLIGTGELFF
TGTGCCAGCAGTTTAATTGGTACCGGGGAGCTGTTTTTT
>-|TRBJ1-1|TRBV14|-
CASSQEFNSAEAFF
TGTGCCAGCAGCCAAGAATTCAATTCGGCTGAAGCTTTCTTT
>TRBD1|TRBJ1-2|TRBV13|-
CASSTRTGGALDYGYTF
TGTGCCAGCAGCACCCGGACAGGGGGCGCCTTGGACTATGGCTACACCTTC
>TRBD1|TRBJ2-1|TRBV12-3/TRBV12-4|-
CASSSGTGVSYNEQFF
TGTGCCAGCAGTTCCGGGACAGGGGTATCCTACAATGAGCAGTTCTTC
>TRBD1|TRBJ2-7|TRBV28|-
CASTPRRTGASYEQYF
TGTGCCAGCACTCCCCGCCGGACAGGGGCCTCCTACGAGCAGTACTTC